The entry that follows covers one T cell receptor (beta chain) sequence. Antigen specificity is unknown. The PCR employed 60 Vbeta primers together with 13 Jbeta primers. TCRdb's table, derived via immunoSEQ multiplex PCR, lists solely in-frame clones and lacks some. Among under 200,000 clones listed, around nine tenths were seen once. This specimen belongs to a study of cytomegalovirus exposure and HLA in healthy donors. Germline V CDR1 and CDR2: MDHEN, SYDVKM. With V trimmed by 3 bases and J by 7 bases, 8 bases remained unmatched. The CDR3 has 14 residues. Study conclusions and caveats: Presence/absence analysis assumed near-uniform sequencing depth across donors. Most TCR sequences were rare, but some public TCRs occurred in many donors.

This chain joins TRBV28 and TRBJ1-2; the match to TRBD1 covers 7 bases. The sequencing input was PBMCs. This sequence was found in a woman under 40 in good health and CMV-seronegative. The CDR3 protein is CASSLEGALSGYTF. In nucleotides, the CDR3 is TGTGCCAGCAGTTTGGAGGGGGCGCTAAGTGGCTACACCTTC.